This note documents a single T cell receptor beta chain sequence. TCRdb processed the 5' RACE reads again and assigns one entry to each CDR3 protein, with no DNA. Its listing shows approximately 420,000 distinct CDR3 sequences. These data originate in a study of monozygotic twins with inflammatory bowel disease. This CDR3 is built from 14 residues. Germline assignment: CDR1 SGHTA and CDR2 FQGNSA. Source material: blood. This TCR came from a human donor with ulcerative colitis or Crohn's disease, or a healthy co-twin of an affected twin (not recorded which). The rearrangement links TRBV7-2 to TRBJ1-2; TCRdb reports TRBD1, a call that lacks DNA to check it against. Here the CDR3 reads CASSQTRTGWGYTF.